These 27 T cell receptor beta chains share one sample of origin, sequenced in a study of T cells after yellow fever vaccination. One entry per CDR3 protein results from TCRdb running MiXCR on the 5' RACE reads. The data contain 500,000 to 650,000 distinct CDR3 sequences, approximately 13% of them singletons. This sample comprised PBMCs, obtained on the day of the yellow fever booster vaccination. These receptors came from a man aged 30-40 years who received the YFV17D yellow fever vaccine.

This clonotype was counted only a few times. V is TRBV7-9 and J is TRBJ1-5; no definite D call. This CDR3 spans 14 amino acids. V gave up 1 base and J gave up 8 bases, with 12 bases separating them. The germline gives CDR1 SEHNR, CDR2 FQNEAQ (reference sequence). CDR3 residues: CASSLVGKREPQHF. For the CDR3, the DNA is TGTGCCAGCAGCTTAGTGGGGAAGAGGGAGCCCCAGCATTTT.

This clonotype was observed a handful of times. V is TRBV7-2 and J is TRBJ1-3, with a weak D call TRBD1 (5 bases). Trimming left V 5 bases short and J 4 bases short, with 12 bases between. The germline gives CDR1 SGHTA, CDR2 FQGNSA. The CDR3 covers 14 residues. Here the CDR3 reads CASSPQGLGNTIYF. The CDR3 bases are TGTGCCAGCAGCCCGCAGGGTTTGGGAAACACCATATATTTT.

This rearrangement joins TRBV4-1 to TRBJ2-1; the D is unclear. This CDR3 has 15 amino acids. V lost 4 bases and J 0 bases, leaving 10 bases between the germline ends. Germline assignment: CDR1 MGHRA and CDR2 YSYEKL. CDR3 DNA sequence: TGCGCCAGCAGCCTTGTGCCCAGCTCCTACAATGAGCAGTTCTTC. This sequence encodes CASSLVPSSYNEQFF.

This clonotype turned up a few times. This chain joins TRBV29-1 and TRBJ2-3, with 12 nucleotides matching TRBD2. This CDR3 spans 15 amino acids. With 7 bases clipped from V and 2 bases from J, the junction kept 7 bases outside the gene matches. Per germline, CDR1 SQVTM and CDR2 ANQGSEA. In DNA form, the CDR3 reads TGCAGCGCTCAGACTAGCGGGAGTTACACAGATACGCAGTATTTT. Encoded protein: CSAQTSGSYTDTQYF.

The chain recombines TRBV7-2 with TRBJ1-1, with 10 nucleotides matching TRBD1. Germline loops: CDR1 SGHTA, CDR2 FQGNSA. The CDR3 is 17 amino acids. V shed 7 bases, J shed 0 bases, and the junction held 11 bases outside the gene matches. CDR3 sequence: CASTSQGTGVMNTEAFF. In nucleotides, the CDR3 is TGTGCCAGCACCTCACAAGGGACAGGGGTGATGAACACTGAAGCTTTCTTT.

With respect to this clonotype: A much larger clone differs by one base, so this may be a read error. CDR3 sequence: CASRTGGGEIQYF. The DNA for the CDR3 is TGTGCCAGCAGGACAGGGGGTGGAGAGATCCAGTACTTC. The rearrangement joins TRBV6-6 to TRBJ2-5; 9 nucleotides match TRBD1. There are 13 residues in the CDR3. Per germline, CDR1 MNHNY and CDR2 SVGAGI (reference sequence).

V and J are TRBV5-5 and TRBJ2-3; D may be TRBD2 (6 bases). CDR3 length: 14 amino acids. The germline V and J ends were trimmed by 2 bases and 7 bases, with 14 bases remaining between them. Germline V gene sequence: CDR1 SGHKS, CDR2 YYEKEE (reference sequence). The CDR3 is CASSFSGNLYTQYF. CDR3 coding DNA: TGTGCCAGCAGCTTTAGCGGCAATTTATATACGCAGTATTTT.

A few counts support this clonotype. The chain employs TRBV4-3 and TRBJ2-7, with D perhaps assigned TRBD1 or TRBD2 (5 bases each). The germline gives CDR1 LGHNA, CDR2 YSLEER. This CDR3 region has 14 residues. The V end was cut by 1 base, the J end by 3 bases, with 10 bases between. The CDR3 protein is CASSQGGAGYEQYF. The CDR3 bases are TGCGCCAGCAGCCAAGGAGGGGCCGGCTACGAGCAGTACTTC.

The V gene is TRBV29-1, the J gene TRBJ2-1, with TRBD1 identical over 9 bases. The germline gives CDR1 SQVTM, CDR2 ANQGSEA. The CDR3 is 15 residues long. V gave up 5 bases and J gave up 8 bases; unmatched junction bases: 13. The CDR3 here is CSVWEPGQGSYEQFF. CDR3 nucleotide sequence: TGCAGCGTTTGGGAACCGGGACAGGGTTCGTATGAGCAGTTCTTC.

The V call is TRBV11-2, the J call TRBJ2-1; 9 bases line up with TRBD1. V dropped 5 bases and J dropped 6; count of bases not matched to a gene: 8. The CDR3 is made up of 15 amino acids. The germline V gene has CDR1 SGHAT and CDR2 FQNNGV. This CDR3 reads CASSQQGARSNEQFF. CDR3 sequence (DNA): TGTGCCAGCAGCCAACAGGGGGCGCGTAGCAATGAGCAGTTCTTC.

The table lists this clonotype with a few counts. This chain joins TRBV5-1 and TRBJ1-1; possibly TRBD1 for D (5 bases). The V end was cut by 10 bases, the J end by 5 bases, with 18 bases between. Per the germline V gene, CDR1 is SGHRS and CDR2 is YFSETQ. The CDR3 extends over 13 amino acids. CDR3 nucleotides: TGCGCCTCTTCCGAGAGGGGTGAGACTGAAGCTTTCTTT. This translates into CASSERGETEAFF. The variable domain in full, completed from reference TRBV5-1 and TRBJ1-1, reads KAGVTQTPRYLIKTRGQQVTLSCSPISGHRSVSWYQQTPGQGLQFLFEYFSETQRNKGNFPGRFSGRQFSNSRSEMNVSTLELGDSALYLCASSERGETEAFFGQGTRLTVV.

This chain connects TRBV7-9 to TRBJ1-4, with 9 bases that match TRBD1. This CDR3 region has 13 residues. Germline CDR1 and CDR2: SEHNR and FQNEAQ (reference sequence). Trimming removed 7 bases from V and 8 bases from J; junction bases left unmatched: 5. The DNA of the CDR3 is TGTGCCAGCAAAGGACAGGGGAAGGAAAAACTGTTTTTT. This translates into CASKGQGKEKLFF.

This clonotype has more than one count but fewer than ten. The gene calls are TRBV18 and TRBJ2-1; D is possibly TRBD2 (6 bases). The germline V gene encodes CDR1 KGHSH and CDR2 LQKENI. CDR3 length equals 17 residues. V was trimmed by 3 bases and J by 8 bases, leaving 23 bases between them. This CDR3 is CASSPDLLGAGSDEQFF. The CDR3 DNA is TGTGCCAGCTCACCTGACCTCCTCGGCGCGGGGTCCGATGAGCAGTTCTTC.

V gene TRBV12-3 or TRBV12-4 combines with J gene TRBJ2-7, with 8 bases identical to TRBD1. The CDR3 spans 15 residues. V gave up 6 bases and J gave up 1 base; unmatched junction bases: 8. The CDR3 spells CASSNFRGPSYEQYF. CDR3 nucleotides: TGTGCCAGCAGCAACTTCAGGGGGCCGTCCTACGAGCAGTACTTC.

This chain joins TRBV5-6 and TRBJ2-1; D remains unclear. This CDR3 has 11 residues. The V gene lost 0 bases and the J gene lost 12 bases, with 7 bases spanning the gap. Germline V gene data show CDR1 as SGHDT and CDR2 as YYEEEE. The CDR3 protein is CASSLVGSQFF. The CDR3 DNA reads TGTGCCAGCAGCTTGGTCGGGTCGCAGTTCTTC.

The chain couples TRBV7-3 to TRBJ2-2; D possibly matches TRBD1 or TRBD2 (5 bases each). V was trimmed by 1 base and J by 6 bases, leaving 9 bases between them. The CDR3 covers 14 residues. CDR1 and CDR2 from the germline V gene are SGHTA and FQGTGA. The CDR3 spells CASSLNEGPGELFF. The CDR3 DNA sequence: TGTGCCAGCAGCTTAAATGAGGGACCCGGGGAGCTGTTTTTT. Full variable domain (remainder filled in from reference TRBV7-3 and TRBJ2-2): GAGVSQTPSNKVTEKGKYVELRCDPISGHTALYWYRQSLGQGPEFLIYFQGTGAADDSGLPNDRFFAVRPEGSVSTLKIQRTERGDSAVYLCASSLNEGPGELFFGEGSRLTVL.

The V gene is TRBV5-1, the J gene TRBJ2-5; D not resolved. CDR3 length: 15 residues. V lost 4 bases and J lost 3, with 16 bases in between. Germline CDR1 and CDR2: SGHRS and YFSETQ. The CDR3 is CASSDRLRGEETQYF. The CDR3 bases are TGCGCCAGCAGCGACCGCTTGAGAGGAGAAGAGACCCAGTACTTC.

As DNA, the CDR3 is TGCAGTGCCGCCCTCGGTGGGACCCAGTACTTC. Amino acids: CSAALGGTQYF. The rearrangement links TRBV20-1 to TRBJ2-5, with no clear D. In germline, CDR1 is DFQATT, CDR2 SNEGSKA (reference sequence). The CDR3 has 11 amino acids. V was cut by 6 bases and J by 7 bases, with 12 bases left in between.

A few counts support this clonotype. CDR3 amino acids: CAIRRGQGSHEQYF. Here the CDR3 DNA reads TGTGCCATCAGGAGGGGACAGGGGTCCCACGAGCAGTACTTC. The chain joins TRBV10-3 to TRBJ2-7; 10 bases match TRBD1. Germline CDR1 and CDR2: ENHRY and SYGVKD. V was clipped by 6 bases and J by 5 bases; unmatched bases: 7. The CDR3 consists of 14 residues.

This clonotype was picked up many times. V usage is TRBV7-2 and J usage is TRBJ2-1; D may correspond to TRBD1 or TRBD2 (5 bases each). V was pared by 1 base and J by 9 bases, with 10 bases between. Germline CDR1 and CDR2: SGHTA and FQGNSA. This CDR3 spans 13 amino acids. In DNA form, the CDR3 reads TGTGCCAGCAGCTTAGGGAGAGGGGTTGAGCAGTTCTTC. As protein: CASSLGRGVEQFF.

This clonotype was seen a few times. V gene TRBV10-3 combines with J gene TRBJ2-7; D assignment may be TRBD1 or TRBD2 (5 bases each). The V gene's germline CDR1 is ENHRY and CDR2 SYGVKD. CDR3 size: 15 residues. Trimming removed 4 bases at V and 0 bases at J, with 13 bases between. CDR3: CAISGYGAYSYEQYF. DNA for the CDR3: TGTGCCATCAGTGGATACGGGGCCTACTCCTACGAGCAGTACTTC.

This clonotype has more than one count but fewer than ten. Here the CDR3 DNA reads TGCAGTGCTAGAGGAACGACTACCTCGCAGTATTTT. Its protein is CSARGTTTSQYF. V usage is TRBV20-1 and J usage is TRBJ2-3; D is perhaps TRBD2 (5 bases). Trimming removed 1 base at V and 10 bases at J, with 12 bases between. The CDR3 is 12 amino acids. CDR1 and CDR2 from the germline V gene are DFQATT and SNEGSKA (reference sequence).

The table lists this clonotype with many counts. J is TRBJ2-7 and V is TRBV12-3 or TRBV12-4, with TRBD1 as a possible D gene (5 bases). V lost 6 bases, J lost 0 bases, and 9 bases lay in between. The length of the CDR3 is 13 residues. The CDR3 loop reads CASRLTDSYEQYF. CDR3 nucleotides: TGTGCCAGCAGGCTGACAGACTCCTACGAGCAGTACTTC.

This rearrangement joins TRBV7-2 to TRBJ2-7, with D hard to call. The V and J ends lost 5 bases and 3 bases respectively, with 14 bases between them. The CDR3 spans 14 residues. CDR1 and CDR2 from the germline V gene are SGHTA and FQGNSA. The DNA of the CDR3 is TGTGCCAGCAGCCCTAGTTACATCAGCTACGAGCAGTACTTC. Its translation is CASSPSYISYEQYF.

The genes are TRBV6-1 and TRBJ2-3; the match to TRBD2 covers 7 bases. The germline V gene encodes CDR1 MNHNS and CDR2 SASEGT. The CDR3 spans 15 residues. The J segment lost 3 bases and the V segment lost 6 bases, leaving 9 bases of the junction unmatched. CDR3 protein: CASRDGGGRTDTQYF. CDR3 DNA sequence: TGTGCCAGCAGAGATGGGGGGGGACGAACAGATACGCAGTATTTT.

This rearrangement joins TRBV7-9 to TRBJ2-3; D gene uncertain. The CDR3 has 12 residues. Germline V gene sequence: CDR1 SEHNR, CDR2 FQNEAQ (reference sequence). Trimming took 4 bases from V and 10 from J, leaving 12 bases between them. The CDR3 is CASSSPNRAQYF. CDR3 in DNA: TGTGCCAGCAGCTCACCCAATCGAGCGCAGTATTTT.

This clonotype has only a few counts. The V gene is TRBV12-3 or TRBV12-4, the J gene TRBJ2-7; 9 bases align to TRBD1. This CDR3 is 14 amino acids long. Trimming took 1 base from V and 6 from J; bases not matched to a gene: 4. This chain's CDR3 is CASSLVRTGAEQYF. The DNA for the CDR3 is TGTGCCAGCAGTTTAGTTAGGACAGGGGCCGAGCAGTACTTC.